The rows below give T cell receptor beta chains drawn from one sample of a study of vaccination effects on CD4 cells after COVID-19. Sequenced by immunoSEQ multiplex PCR; TCRdb stores in-frame clones only, minus some. Found here are around 25,000 clones, 72% of them singletons; the top ten hold over 9.5%. Antigens for these TCRs are unknown. The specimen was CD4+ T cells from PBMCs cultured with SARS-CoV-2 spike peptides, collected before COVID-19 vaccination. These TCRs come from a human donor who received a COVID-19 vaccine. Both conserved end residues are part of each CDR3. A D gene is named only where the DNA matches it firmly.

v_call: TRBV7-6
d_call: TRBD2
cdr3_aa: CASSRTSGSTSSTDTQYF

v_call: TRBV20-1
d_call: TRBD1
cdr3_aa: CSASAGTGVGYSPLHF

v_call: TRBV5-1
d_call: TRBD2
cdr3_aa: CASSLGRLAGEQFF

v_call: TRBV3-1/TRBV3-2
d_call: TRBD2
cdr3_aa: CASRTGTSVYNEQFF

v_call: TRBV6-1
d_call: -
cdr3_aa: CASSELRGPQETQYF

v_call: TRBV7-8
d_call: -
cdr3_aa: CASSLAHVPEGVFLYGYTF

v_call: TRBV9
d_call: TRBD2
cdr3_aa: CASSGGNSGAYEQYF

v_call: TRBV19
d_call: -
cdr3_aa: CASSPRHGAWGSREVNTEAFF

v_call: TRBV6-4
d_call: TRBD2
cdr3_aa: CASSDESGGGTDTQYF

v_call: TRBV23-1
d_call: -
cdr3_aa: CASSQGRGGRGINEQFF

v_call: TRBV10-3
d_call: TRBD1
cdr3_aa: CASTGGETQYF

v_call: TRBV9
d_call: TRBD1
cdr3_aa: CASSFRDRDEKLFF

v_call: TRBV7-9
d_call: TRBD2
cdr3_aa: CASSLRTSGSNEQFF

v_call: TRBV4-2
d_call: TRBD2
cdr3_aa: CASSQASWGGSSYEQYF

v_call: TRBV5-4
d_call: -
cdr3_aa: CASSMNGYEQYF

v_call: TRBV6-5
d_call: TRBD2
cdr3_aa: CASSSTSGGNTGELFF

v_call: TRBV4-2
d_call: TRBD2
cdr3_aa: CASSLELAGGDNEQFF

v_call: TRBV6-5
d_call: TRBD2
cdr3_aa: CASSSSGRVWDTQYF

v_call: TRBV4-1
d_call: -
cdr3_aa: CASSQVGGLYQETQYF

v_call: TRBV5-4
d_call: TRBD1
cdr3_aa: CASSGDRGPANEKLFF

v_call: TRBV11-3
d_call: -
cdr3_aa: CASSLSARSYEQYF

v_call: TRBV18
d_call: -
cdr3_aa: CASSPPGAPNYEQYF

v_call: TRBV28
d_call: -
cdr3_aa: CASSLSAGWSPLHF

v_call: TRBV6-5
d_call: -
cdr3_aa: CASRYTVDSYEQYF

v_call: TRBV7-8
d_call: -
cdr3_aa: CASSAREGTFQFF